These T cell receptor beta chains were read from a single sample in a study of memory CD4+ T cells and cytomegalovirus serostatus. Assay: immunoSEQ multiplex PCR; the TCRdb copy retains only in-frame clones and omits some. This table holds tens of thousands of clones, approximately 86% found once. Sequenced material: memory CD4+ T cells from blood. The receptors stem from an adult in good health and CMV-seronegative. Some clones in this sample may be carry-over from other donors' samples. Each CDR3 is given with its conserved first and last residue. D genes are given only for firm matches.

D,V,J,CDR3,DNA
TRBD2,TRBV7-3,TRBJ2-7,CASSSGTSGFQQYF,TGTGCCAGCAGCTCCGGGACTAGCGGCTTTCAGCAGTACTTC
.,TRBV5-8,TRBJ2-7,CASSLGQRSSYEQYF,TGTGCCAGCAGCTTAGGCCAAAGGAGCTCCTACGAGCAGTACTTC
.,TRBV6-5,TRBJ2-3,CATSATLTSTDTQYF,TGTGCCACTTCAGCCACCCTGACTAGCACAGATACGCAGTATTTT
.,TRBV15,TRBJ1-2,CATSFLMDSAGYTF,TGTGCCACCAGCTTTCTCATGGACAGTGCGGGCTACACCTTC
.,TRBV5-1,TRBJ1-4,CASSLRPRGPQGNEKLFF,TGCGCCAGCAGCTTGCGCCCTCGCGGCCCACAAGGGAATGAAAAACTGTTTTTT
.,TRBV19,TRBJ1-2,CASSVTGTDGYTF,TGTGCCAGTAGCGTGACCGGGACCGACGGCTACACCTTC
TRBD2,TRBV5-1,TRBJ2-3,CASSLFLAGGPGDTQYF,TGCGCCAGCAGCTTGTTCCTGGCGGGAGGGCCTGGAGATACGCAGTATTTT
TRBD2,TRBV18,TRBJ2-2,CASSDPGLASRPGELFF,TGTGCCAGCTCCGATCCGGGACTAGCGAGTCGGCCCGGGGAGCTGTTTTTT
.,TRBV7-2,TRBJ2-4,CASSLERGIQYF,TGTGCCAGCAGCTTAGAACGGGGCATTCAGTACTTC
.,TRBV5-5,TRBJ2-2,CASSSRGGSGTGELFF,TGTGCCAGCAGCTCCCGCGGCGGCTCGGGCACCGGGGAGCTGTTTTTT
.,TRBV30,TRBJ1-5,CAWSGDSNQPQHF,TGTGCCTGGTCAGGAGATAGCAATCAGCCCCAGCATTTT